This T cell receptor beta chain was captured in a study of T cell responses to AZD1222 COVID-19 vaccine. Study results and caveats: Repertoires were sampled only after the peak T cell response. Spike was spanned by vaccine-associated CD4 TCRs, which were dominant at 160-218 and 743-854. The sample set comprised mostly white British donors with more females, and clonal diversity was possibly underestimated.

Remarks on this clone: What it recognizes is unknown.

Using immunoSEQ multiplex PCR, the repertoire was profiled, and TCRdb retains in-frame clones only, with some absent. The sample has about 130,000 clones, over 90% seen once; the top ten hold roughly 0.91%. V was trimmed by 7 bases and J by 0 bases, leaving 19 bases between them. Germline CDR1 and CDR2: GTSNPN and SVGIG (reference sequence). This CDR3 is 16 amino acids long. This specimen was peripheral blood, taken on day 0 of AZD1222 vaccination. The rearrangement joins TRBV30 to TRBJ1-3, with D tentatively TRBD1 (5 bases). The sequence was collected from an adult in good health. CDR3 in amino acids: CAFSIGAGISGNTIYF. CDR3 nucleotides: TGTGCCTTCTCCATAGGGGCAGGAATCTCTGGAAACACCATATATTTT.